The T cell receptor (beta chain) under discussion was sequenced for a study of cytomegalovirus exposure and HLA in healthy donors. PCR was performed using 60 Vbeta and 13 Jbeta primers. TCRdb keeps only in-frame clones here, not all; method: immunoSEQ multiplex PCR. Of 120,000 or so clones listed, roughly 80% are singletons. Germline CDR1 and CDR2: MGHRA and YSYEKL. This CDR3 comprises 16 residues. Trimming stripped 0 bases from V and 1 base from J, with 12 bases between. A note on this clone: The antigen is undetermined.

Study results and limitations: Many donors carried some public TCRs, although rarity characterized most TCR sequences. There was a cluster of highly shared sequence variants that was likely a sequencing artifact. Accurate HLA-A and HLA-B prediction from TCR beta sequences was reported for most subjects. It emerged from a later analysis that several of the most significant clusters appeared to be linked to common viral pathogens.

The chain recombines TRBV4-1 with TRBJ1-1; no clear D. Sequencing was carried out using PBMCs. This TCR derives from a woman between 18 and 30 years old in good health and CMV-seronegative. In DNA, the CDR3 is TGCGCCAGCAGCCAAGATAGAACCACCCCGAACACTGAAGCTTTCTTT. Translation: CASSQDRTTPNTEAFF.